Listed below are T cell receptor beta chains from one sample, sequenced in a study of sequential checkpoint blockade in melanoma. Data came from immunoSEQ multiplex PCR; TCRdb stores just in-frame clones and leaves some out. The sample carries around 4,800 clones, roughly a third recorded once. The sample here was tumor tissue (inferred from file names), taken from a patient given nivolumab and ipilimumab in sequence. Receptors originate from a human donor with melanoma. Each CDR3 is given with its conserved first and last residue.

J gene	V gene	CDR3 protein
TRBJ1-2	TRBV28	CASNPGGGSHMGYTF
TRBJ1-1	TRBV5-1	CASSSGTGLAEAFF
TRBJ2-1	TRBV11-3	CASSLRSDRSYNEQFF
TRBJ2-1	TRBV11-3	CASSEGLAGTDEQFF
TRBJ2-1	TRBV5-1	CASSLDGPSGSYNEQFF
TRBJ2-7	TRBV19	CATSQRGARVGYEQYF
TRBJ2-2	TRBV19	CASSIPPFEGGTGELFF
TRBJ2-7	TRBV6-8	CASVEPGTGSGQYF
TRBJ1-4	TRBV11-3	CASSLGQGTTNEKLFF
TRBJ2-1	TRBV10-2	CASRGDAGQQFF
TRBJ2-2	TRBV28	CATEREVNGELFF
TRBJ2-6	TRBV19	CASSIVSSGANVLTF
TRBJ2-7	TRBV5-1	CASSSQDRNYEQYF
TRBJ1-1	TRBV28	CATTTGDEPEGTEAFF
TRBJ2-5	TRBV2	CASSGAGKETQYF
TRBJ1-2	TRBV28	CASSSPPGVEANYGYTF
TRBJ1-1	TRBV11-3	CASSSSVGGLNTEAFF
TRBJ1-1	TRBV19	CASSMAYRTGTLNTEAFF
TRBJ2-1	TRBV4-1	CASSQDLRVYNEQFF
TRBJ2-1	TRBV30	CAWSVGGVSYNEQFF
TRBJ1-5	TRBV28	CASRLDRGSQPQHF
TRBJ2-7	TRBV12-5	CASTGQGRTYEQYF
TRBJ2-7	TRBV5-1	CASSPGLAGPSSYEQYF
TRBJ1-1	TRBV14	CASSQDLARDHAFF
TRBJ1-1	TRBV28	CASSLGGMNTEAFF
TRBJ1-1	TRBV9	CASSVEGLPAFF
TRBJ2-7	TRBV6-8	CATGGRIYEQYF
TRBJ2-2	TRBV18	CASSPPSGQPSSGELFF
TRBJ1-1	TRBV11-3	CASTQGTSMNTEAFF
TRBJ1-4	TRBV19	CASSIRATNEKLFF
TRBJ2-3	TRBV16	CASSHVLEGLVPKHTDTQYF
TRBJ1-1	TRBV6-8	CASTPLGEGALRTEAFF
TRBJ2-7	TRBV6-8	CASSDAGLPRSYEQYF
TRBJ1-1	TRBV28	CASRLTQVTEAFF
TRBJ2-5	TRBV30	CAWRDRGPETQYF
TRBJ2-7	TRBV11-3	CASSPSGTSGRLDF
TRBJ2-1	TRBV19	CASSPSPGRVAEQFF
TRBJ2-7	TRBV6-8	CASSWRGTGKGEQYF
TRBJ2-2	TRBV6-8	CASRLQGDTGELFF
TRBJ1-5	TRBV12-5	CASGLVNDRRWNQPQHF
TRBJ2-6	TRBV6-8	CASSASGANVLTF
TRBJ2-7	TRBV9	CASSALAGPYEQYF
TRBJ2-7	TRBV6-8	CASSRTSGTYEQYF
TRBJ2-1	TRBV19	CASRPQARGAYNEQFF
TRBJ2-1	TRBV9	CASSVGFSSYNEQFF
TRBJ2-5	TRBV12-5	CASGLASGGEETQYF
TRBJ2-3	TRBV14	CASSQSRGVQYF
TRBJ1-5	TRBV5-8	CASSFGDYQPQHF